The rows below give T cell receptor beta chains drawn from one sample of a study of post-analysis software for immune sequencing data. In TCRdb, the PCR reads were re-called with MiXCR into one record per CDR3 protein. This table has 600,000 to 750,000 distinct CDR3 sequences, more than 50% appearing once. Sequencing was performed on blood. These TCRs come from a girl aged 2-10 years with multiple sclerosis. Both conserved end residues are part of each CDR3. D genes are given only for firm matches. Not all rows give a size; the values are once, few, many and, for expanded clones, a class.

V	size	D	J	length	DNA	CDR3
TRBV2	.	.	TRBJ1-2	13	TGTGCCAGCAGTCGGACTGTCTCTTATGGCTACACCTTC	CASSRTVSYGYTF
TRBV29-1	few	.	TRBJ2-4	12	TGCAGCGTTGAACCTACAGAGGGCATTCAGTACTTC	CSVEPTEGIQYF
TRBV10-3	.	TRBD1	TRBJ1-1	14	TGTGCCATCAGTGAGGGGACAGAAAACACTGAAGCTTTCTTT	CAISEGTENTEAFF
TRBV20-1	.	.	TRBJ1-5	15	TGCAGTGCTAGACCTCAGGGTTATGGCAATCAGCCCCAGCATTTT	CSARPQGYGNQPQHF
TRBV5-1	.	.	TRBJ2-1	15	TGCGCCAGCAATGCGGACTCCCCCTCCTACAATGAGCAGTTCTTC	CASNADSPSYNEQFF
TRBV12-3/TRBV12-4	.	.	TRBJ2-7	16	TGTGCCAGCAGTCCGAAGGGCGGGATGCGACAATACGAGCAGTACTTC	CASSPKGGMRQYEQYF
TRBV5-5	.	.	TRBJ1-1	15	TGTGCCAGCAGCTTAGCGGGGGGCGGGAGAGCTGAAGCTTTCTTT	CASSLAGGGRAEAFF
TRBV18	.	.	TRBJ1-1	15	TGTGCCAGCTCACCCAGTGTCTACAGGAACACTGAAGCTTTCTTT	CASSPSVYRNTEAFF
TRBV7-9	.	.	TRBJ2-1	15	TGTGCCAGCAGCCCAGACAGCATTAGCTTCAATGAGCAGTTCTTC	CASSPDSISFNEQFF
TRBV4-2	few	TRBD2	TRBJ2-3	21	TGTGCCAGCAGCCAAGATCTTGGACTAGCGGGGGGCCGAGCCCGCACAGATACGCAGTATTTT	CASSQDLGLAGGRARTDTQYF
TRBV4-3	.	.	TRBJ2-1	16	TGCGCCAGCAGCCAAGATCCGCACAGGGCCTACAATGAGCAGTTCTTC	CASSQDPHRAYNEQFF
TRBV7-3	.	.	TRBJ2-1	16	TGTGCCAGCAGCCTCGGACAGAAAAATTCCTACAATGAGCAGTTCTTC	CASSLGQKNSYNEQFF
TRBV10-1	.	TRBD1	TRBJ2-5	15	TGCGCCAGCAGCCCCATTGACAGGGGGCGGGAGACCCAGTACTTC	CASSPIDRGRETQYF
TRBV2	.	.	TRBJ1-2	16	TGTGCCAGCAGTGCAACCAGCCAGGTCAGAAACTATGGCTACACCTTC	CASSATSQVRNYGYTF
TRBV24-1	.	.	TRBJ2-1	12	TGTGCCACCAGTGAAGAGGCGCATGAGCAGTTCTTC	CATSEEAHEQFF
TRBV27	.	TRBD1	TRBJ1-2	15	TGTGCCAGCAGTCCACAGGGGGTGATAGGGTACGGCTACACCTTC	CASSPQGVIGYGYTF
TRBV9	.	.	TRBJ1-1	14	TGTGCCAGCAGCGTAGAGGAGGGAAACACTGAAGCTTTCTTT	CASSVEEGNTEAFF
TRBV4-1	few	.	TRBJ1-4	15	TGCGCCAGCAGCCAAGACGTGGGGGCTGGTGAAAAACTGTTTTTT	CASSQDVGAGEKLFF
TRBV3-1	many	TRBD1	TRBJ1-1	14	TGTGCCAGCAGTCAGGGACAGGGGAACACTGAAGCTTTCTTT	CASSQGQGNTEAFF
TRBV7-2	.	.	TRBJ1-1	14	TGTGCCAGCAGCTTAGGAAGGGAGTACACTGAAGCTTTCTTT	CASSLGREYTEAFF
TRBV6-2/TRBV6-3	.	TRBD1	TRBJ2-5	17	TGTGCCAGCAGTGACGACAGGGGTCCTCCTTACCAAGAGACCCAGTACTTC	CASSDDRGPPYQETQYF
TRBV12-3/TRBV12-4	.	TRBD1	TRBJ1-1	16	TGTGCCAGCAGTTTAGCGGCGGGGACAGGCTCCACTGAAGCTTTCTTT	CASSLAAGTGSTEAFF
TRBV7-9	few	.	TRBJ2-5	14	TGTGCCAGCAGCCGCCAGAAGGGCCAAGAGACCCAGTACTTC	CASSRQKGQETQYF
TRBV6-4	.	.	TRBJ2-7	10	TGTGCCAGCAGTGGGACGTCGCAGTACTTC	CASSGTSQYF
TRBV6-5	.	.	TRBJ1-1	14	TGTGCCAGCAGTTCCCGGACAGCGGGAGATGAAGCTTTCTTT	CASSSRTAGDEAFF
TRBV9	.	TRBD2	TRBJ2-1	15	TGTGCCAGCAGTGTAAGCGGGAGCTCCTACAATGAGCAGTTCTTC	CASSVSGSSYNEQFF
TRBV25-1	.	.	TRBJ2-1	16	TGTGCCAGCAGTGCTATCGGGGGCTCACGGTACAATGAGCAGTTCTTC	CASSAIGGSRYNEQFF
TRBV5-1	.	.	TRBJ2-7	14	TGCGCCAGCAGCCCCCTGGTCACCGGGGACGAGCAGTACTTC	CASSPLVTGDEQYF
TRBV4-1	few	.	TRBJ2-1	15	TGCGCCAGCAGCCAAACGGACCAGGGGTACAATGAGCAGTTCTTC	CASSQTDQGYNEQFF
TRBV20-1	.	.	TRBJ2-5	11	TGCAGTGCTACCCAAGAGGAGACCCAGTACTTC	CSATQEETQYF
TRBV7-2	.	.	TRBJ1-2	15	TGTGCCAGCAGCTTAGAGGGCGGCAGTGGCTATGGCTACACCTTC	CASSLEGGSGYGYTF
TRBV4-2	.	.	TRBJ2-5	15	TGTGCCAGCAGCCAAGTTAGGGGTCCGCAAGAGACCCAGTACTTC	CASSQVRGPQETQYF
TRBV4-1	.	TRBD2	TRBJ2-7	17	TGCGCCAGCAGCCAATGGACTAGCGGGAGTTCCCACTACGAGCAGTACTTC	CASSQWTSGSSHYEQYF
TRBV7-2	.	.	TRBJ1-1	15	TGTGCCAGCAGCCCAGTGGGGGGGCTGCGCGCTGAAGCTTTCTTT	CASSPVGGLRAEAFF
TRBV20-1	few	.	TRBJ2-5	14	TGCAGTGCACCGCGATCGGGAGTTCCGAAGACCCAGTACTTC	CSAPRSGVPKTQYF
TRBV6-4	.	TRBD2	TRBJ2-4	15	TGTGCCAGCAGTGAGATCCCTAGCGGGAGAGGAGAGCAGTACTTC	CASSEIPSGRGEQYF
TRBV29-1	.	.	TRBJ2-5	13	TGCAGCGCTGGGGGCAGGGTGGTCGGGACCCAGTACTTC	CSAGGRVVGTQYF
TRBV9	.	.	TRBJ2-1	17	TGTGCCAGCAGCGTAGTGGGACTCAAAGACTCCTACAATGAGCAGTTCTTC	CASSVVGLKDSYNEQFF
TRBV20-1	.	.	TRBJ1-6	14	TGCAGTGCTAGGACCTCAGGAACGAGTTCACCCCTCCACTTT	CSARTSGTSSPLHF
TRBV15	.	TRBD2	TRBJ2-6	20	TGTGCCACCAGCGCAACCCCCCTTCGGGGAGGGATCTCCGGGGCCAACGTCCTGACTTTC	CATSATPLRGGISGANVLTF
TRBV10-3	few	TRBD2	TRBJ2-2	14	TGTGCCACCGGGGGAGCGGGGGAAACCGGGGAGCTGTTTTTT	CATGGAGETGELFF
TRBV9	.	.	TRBJ2-5	14	TGTGCCAGCAGCGCTACAGGGATCCAAGAGACCCAGTACTTC	CASSATGIQETQYF
TRBV10-3	.	TRBD2	TRBJ2-1	15	TGTGCCATCAGTGAGTTGGGGGGGGGATCGAATGAGCAGTTCTTC	CAISELGGGSNEQFF
TRBV6-4	.	TRBD2	TRBJ2-1	15	TGTGCCAGCAGTGAAGGCGGGAGGGCCAGAGATGAGCAGTTCTTC	CASSEGGRARDEQFF
TRBV7-9	.	.	TRBJ2-7	12	TGTGTCAGCAGCTTGGAAGGGATCGAGCAGTACTTC	CVSSLEGIEQYF
TRBV6-1	.	TRBD2	TRBJ2-1	15	TGTGCCAGCAGTGCGCCGAGCGGGACCGGCGGTGAGCAGTTCTTC	CASSAPSGTGGEQFF
TRBV6-2/TRBV6-3	.	.	TRBJ2-3	15	TGTGCCAGCAGTTACTTTAGGGGAACCACAGATACGCAGTATTTT	CASSYFRGTTDTQYF
TRBV7-9	.	TRBD2	TRBJ2-7	16	TGTGCCAGCGGACTAGCGGGAGTTCCGGAGTCCTACGAGCAGTACTTC	CASGLAGVPESYEQYF
TRBV20-1	.	TRBD1	TRBJ2-2	15	TGCAGTGCTAGGAGGACAGGGGAATGGACCGGGGAGCTGTTTTTT	CSARRTGEWTGELFF
TRBV12-3/TRBV12-4	.	.	TRBJ2-1	15	TGTGCCAGCAGTTCCCCCCTCGACAGATACAATGAGCAGTTCTTC	CASSSPLDRYNEQFF
TRBV7-8	.	.	TRBJ1-2	16	TGTGCCAGCAGCTTAGAGTCGGGACGTCACAACTATGGCTACACCTTC	CASSLESGRHNYGYTF